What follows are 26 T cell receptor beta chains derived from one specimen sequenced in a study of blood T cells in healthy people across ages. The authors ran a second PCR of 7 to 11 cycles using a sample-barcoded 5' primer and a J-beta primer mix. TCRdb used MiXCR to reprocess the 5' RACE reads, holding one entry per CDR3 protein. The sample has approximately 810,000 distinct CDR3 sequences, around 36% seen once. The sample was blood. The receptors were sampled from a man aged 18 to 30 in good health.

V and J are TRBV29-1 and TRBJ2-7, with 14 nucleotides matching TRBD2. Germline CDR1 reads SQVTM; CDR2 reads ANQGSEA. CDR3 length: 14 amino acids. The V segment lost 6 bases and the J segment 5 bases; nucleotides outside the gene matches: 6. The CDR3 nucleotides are TGCAGCGTAGCTGGGACTAGCGGGAGTGACGAGCAGTACTTC. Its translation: CSVAGTSGSDEQYF.

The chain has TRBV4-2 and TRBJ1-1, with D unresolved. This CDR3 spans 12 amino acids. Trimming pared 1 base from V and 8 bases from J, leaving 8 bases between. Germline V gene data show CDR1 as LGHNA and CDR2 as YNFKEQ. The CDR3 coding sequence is TGTGCCAGCAGCCAAGGCCCCAGGGAAGCTTTCTTT. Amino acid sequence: CASSQGPREAFF.

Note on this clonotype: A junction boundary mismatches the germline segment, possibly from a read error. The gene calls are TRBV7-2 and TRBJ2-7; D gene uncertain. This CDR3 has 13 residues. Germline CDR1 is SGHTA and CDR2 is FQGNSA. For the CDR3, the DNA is TGTGCCAGCAGGTTAGCCTCTTCCTACGAGCAGTACTTC. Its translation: CASRLASSYEQYF.

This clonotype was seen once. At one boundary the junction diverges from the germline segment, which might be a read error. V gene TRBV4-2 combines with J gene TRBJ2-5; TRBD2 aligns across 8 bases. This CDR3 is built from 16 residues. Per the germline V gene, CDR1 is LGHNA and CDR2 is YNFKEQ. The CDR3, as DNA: TGTGCCGGCAGCCAAACTAGCGGTAATTCCCAAGAGACCCAGTACTTC. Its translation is CAGSQTSGNSQETQYF.

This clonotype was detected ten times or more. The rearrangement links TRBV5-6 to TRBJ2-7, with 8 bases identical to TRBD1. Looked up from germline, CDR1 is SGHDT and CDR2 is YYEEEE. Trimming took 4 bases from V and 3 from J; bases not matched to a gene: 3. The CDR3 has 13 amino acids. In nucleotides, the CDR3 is TGTGCCAGCAGCGGACAGGGCCTCTACGAGCAGTACTTC. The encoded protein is CASSGQGLYEQYF. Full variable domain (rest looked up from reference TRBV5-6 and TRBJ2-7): DAGVTQSPTHLIKTRGQQVTLRCSPKSGHDTVSWYQQALGQGPQFIFQYYEEEERQRGNFPDRFSGHQFPNYSSELNVNALLLGDSALYLCASSGQGLYEQYFGPGTRLTVT.

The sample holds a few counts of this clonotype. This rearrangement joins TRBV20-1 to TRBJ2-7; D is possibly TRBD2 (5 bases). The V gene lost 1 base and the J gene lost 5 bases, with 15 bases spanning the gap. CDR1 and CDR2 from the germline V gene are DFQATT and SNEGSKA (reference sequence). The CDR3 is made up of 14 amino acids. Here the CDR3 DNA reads TGCAGTGCTAGAGTGTACGGGATCAGCAACGAGCAGTACTTC. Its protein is CSARVYGISNEQYF.

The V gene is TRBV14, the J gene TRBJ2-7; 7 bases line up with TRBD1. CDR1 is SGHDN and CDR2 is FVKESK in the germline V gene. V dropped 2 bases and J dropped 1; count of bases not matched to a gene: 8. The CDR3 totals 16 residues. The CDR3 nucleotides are TGTGCCAGCAGCCAAACGCAGACAGGGCGGTCCTACGAGCAGTACTTC. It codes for CASSQTQTGRSYEQYF.

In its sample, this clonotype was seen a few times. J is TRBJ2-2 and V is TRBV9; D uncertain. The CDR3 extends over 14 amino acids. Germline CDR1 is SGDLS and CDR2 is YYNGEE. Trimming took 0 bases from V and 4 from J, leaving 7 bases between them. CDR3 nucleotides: TGTGCCAGCAGCGTAGATCTCGGCACCGGGGAGCTGTTTTTT. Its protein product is CASSVDLGTGELFF.

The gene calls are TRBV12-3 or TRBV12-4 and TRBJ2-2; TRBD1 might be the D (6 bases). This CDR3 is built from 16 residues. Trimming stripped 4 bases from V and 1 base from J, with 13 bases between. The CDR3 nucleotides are TGTGCCAGCAGTTCCACCTTGGACAGGAACACCGGGGAGCTGTTTTTT. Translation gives CASSSTLDRNTGELFF.

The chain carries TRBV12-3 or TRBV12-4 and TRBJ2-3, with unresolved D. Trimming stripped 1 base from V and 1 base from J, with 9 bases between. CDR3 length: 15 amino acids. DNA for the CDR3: TGTGCCAGCAGTTTAGACGGAAGCCGCACAGATACGCAGTATTTT. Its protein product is CASSLDGSRTDTQYF.

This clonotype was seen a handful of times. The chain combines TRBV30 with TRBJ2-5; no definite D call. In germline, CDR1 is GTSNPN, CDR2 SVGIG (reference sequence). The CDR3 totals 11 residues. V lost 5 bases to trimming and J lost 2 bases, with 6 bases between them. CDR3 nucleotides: TGTGCCTGGGGCCAACAAGAGACCCAGTACTTC. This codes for CAWGQQETQYF.

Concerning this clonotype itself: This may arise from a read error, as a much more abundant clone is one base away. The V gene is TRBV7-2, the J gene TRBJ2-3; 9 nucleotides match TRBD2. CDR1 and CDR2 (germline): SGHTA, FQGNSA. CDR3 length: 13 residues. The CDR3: CASGLAGADTQYF. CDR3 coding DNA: TGTGCCAGCGGCTTAGCGGGGGCAGATACGCAGTATTTT.

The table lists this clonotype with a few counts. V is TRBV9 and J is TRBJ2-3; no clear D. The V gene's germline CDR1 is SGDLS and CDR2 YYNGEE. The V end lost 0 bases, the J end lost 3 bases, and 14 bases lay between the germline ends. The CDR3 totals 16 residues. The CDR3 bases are TGTGCCAGCAGCGTAGTAGGGATCTTCGGGACAGATACGCAGTATTTT. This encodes CASSVVGIFGTDTQYF.

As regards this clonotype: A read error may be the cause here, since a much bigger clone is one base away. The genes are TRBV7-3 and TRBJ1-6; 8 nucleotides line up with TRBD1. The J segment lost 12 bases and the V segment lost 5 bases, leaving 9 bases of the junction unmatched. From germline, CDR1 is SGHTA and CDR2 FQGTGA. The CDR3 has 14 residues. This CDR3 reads CASSPGTGFLPLHF. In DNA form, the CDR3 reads TGTGCCAGCAGCCCAGGGACAGGCTTTTTACCCCTCCACTTT.

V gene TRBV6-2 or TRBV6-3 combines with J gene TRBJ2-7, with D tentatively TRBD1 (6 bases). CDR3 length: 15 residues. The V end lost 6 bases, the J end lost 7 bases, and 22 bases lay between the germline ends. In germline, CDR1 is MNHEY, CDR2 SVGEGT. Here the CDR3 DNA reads TGTGCCAGCAGGCCCCCACCGGGCACAGGGAATGAGCAGTACTTC. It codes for CASRPPPGTGNEQYF.

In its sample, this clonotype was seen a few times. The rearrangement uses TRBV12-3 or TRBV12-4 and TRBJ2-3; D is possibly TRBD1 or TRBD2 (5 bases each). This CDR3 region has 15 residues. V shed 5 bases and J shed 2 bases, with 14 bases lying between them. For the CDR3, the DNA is TGTGCCAGCAGTGAGGGTAGGGGAATCACAGATACGCAGTATTTT. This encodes CASSEGRGITDTQYF.

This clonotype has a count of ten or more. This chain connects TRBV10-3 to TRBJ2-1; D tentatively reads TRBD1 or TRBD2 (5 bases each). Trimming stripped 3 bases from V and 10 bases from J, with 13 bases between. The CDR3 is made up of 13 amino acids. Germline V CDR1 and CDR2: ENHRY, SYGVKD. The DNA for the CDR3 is TGTGCCATCAGTGACGGCAGAAGGGACGAGCAGTTCTTC. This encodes CAISDGRRDEQFF.

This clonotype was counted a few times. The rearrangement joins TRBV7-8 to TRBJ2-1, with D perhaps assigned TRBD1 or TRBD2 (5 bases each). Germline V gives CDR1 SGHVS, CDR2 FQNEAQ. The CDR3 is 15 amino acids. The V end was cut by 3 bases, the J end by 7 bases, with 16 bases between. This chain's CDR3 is CASSLWGSVQNEQFF. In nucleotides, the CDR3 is TGTGCCAGCAGCTTGTGGGGGTCAGTGCAAAATGAGCAGTTCTTC.

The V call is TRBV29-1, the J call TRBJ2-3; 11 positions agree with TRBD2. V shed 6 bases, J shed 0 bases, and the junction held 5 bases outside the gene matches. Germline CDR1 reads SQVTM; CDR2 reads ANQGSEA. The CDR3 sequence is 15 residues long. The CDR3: CSVGRLAGSTDTQYF. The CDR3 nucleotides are TGCAGCGTCGGGCGACTAGCGGGGAGCACAGATACGCAGTATTTT.

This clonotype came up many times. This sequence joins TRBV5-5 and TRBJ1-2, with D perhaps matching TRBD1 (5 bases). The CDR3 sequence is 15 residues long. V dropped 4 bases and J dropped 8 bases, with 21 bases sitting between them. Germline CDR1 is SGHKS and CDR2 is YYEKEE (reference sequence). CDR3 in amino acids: CASSRGSIYWGGYTF. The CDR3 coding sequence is TGTGCCAGCAGCAGGGGATCAATCTATTGGGGCGGCTACACCTTC.

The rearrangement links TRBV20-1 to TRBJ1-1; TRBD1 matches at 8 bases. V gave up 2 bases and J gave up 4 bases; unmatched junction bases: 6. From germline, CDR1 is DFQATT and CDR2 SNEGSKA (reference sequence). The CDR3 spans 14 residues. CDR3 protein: CSARPRQGITEAFF. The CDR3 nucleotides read TGCAGTGCTAGACCCCGACAGGGGATCACTGAAGCTTTCTTT.

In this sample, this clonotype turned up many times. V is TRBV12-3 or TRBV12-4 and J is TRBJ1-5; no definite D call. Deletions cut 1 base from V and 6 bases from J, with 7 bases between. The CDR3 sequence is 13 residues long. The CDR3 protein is CASSLGPFQPQHF. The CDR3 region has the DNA TGTGCCAGCAGTTTAGGACCCTTTCAGCCCCAGCATTTT.

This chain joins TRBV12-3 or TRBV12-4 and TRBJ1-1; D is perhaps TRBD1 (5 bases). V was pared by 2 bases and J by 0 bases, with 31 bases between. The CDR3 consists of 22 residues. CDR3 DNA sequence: TGTGCCAGCAGTTTACCCCTACCTTACCGGGACCGCCGAAACATTATGAACACTGAAGCTTTCTTT. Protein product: CASSLPLPYRDRRNIMNTEAFF.

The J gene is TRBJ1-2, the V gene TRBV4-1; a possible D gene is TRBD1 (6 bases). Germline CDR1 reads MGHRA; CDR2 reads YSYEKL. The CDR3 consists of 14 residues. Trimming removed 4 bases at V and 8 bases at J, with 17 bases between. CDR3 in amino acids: CASSPGEGLGGYTF. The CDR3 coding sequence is TGCGCCAGCAGCCCAGGGGAGGGGTTAGGGGGCTACACCTTC.

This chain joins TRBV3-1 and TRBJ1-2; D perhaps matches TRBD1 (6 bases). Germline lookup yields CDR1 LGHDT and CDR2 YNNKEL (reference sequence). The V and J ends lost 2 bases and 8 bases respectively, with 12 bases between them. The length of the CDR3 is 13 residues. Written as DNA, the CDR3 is TGTGCCAGCAGCCAATCGGGGGGCTCGGGCTACACCTTC. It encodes CASSQSGGSGYTF.

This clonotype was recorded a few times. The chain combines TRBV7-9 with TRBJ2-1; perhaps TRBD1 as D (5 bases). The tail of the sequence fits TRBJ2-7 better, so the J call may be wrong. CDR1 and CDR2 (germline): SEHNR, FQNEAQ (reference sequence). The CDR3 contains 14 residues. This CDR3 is CASSLGGADNEQYF. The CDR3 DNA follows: TGTGCCAGCAGCTTAGGGGGCGCGGACAATGAGCAGTACTTC.